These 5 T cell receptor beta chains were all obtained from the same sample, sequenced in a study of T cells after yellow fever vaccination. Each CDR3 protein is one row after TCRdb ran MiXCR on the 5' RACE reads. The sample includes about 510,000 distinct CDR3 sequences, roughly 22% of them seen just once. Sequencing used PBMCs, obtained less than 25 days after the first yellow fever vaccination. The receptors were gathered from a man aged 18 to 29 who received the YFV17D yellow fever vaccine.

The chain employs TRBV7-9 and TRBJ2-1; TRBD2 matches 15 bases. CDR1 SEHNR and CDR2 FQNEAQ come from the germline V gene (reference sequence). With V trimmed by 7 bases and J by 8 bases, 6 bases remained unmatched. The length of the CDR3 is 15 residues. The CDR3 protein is CASIRTSGGAYEQFF. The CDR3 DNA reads TGTGCCAGCATCCGGACTAGCGGGGGGGCCTATGAGCAGTTCTTC.

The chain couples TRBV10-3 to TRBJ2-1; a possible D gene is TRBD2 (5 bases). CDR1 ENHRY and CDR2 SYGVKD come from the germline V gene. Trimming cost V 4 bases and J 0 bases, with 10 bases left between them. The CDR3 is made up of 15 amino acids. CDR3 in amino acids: CAISVRESSYNEQFF. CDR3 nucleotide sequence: TGTGCCATCAGTGTAAGGGAGAGCTCCTACAATGAGCAGTTCTTC.

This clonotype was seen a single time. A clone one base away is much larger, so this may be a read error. This chain's CDR3 is CASSPRETYGYNF. CDR3 bases: TGCGCCAGCAGCCCGAGGGAGACCTATGGCTACAACTTC. The chain is built from TRBV5-1 and TRBJ1-2; D gene uncertain. This CDR3 has 13 residues. Germline V gene sequence: CDR1 SGHRS, CDR2 YFSETQ. Combining the CDR3 with reference TRBV5-1 and TRBJ1-2 gives the whole variable domain KAGVTQTPRYLIKTRGQQVTLSCSPISGHRSVSWYQQTPGQGLQFLFEYFSETQRNKGNFPGRFSGRQFSNSRSEMNVSTLELGDSALYLCASSPRETYGYNFGSGTRLTVV.

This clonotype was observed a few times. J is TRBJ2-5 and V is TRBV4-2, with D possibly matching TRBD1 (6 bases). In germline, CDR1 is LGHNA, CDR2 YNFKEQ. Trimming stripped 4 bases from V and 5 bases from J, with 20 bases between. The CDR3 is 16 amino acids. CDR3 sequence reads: CASSPRDTIIAETQYF. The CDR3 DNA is TGTGCCAGCAGCCCCCGGGACACAATCATTGCGGAGACCCAGTACTTC.

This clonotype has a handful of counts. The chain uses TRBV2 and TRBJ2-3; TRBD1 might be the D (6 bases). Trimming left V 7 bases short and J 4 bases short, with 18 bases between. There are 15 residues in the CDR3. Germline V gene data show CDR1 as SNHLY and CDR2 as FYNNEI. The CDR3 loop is CASNPIGQSADTQYF. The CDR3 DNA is TGTGCCAGCAACCCAATCGGACAGTCAGCAGATACGCAGTATTTT.